Listed here is a single TCR beta chain. Its antigen target is currently unknown. The input lacks base qualities; no much larger clone sits a single base away. This sample was taken from a study of T cell changes during pregnancy in multiple sclerosis (dated by TCRdb to about 2019). Notes on the research overall: The study looked at changes in the T cell repertoire across pregnancy in women with multiple sclerosis.

Receptor amplification or capture employed the immunoSEQ multiplex PCR assay. TCRdb holds this immuneACCESS table with in-frame rearrangements only. Some clones are missing; in checked studies, unresolved V genes explain under half, and the rest has no known cause. For this sample the table gives tens of thousands of clones, of which 91% were detected only once. Jointly, the top ten make up roughly 0.7% of the sample. Compared with germline, V lacks 8 bases and J lacks 1 base; bases without a gene match: 13. The germline V gene gives CDR1 as MGHDK and CDR2 as SYGVNS. The CDR3 has 17 amino acids, counting the end cysteine and phenylalanine. Only the CDR3 region is kept as DNA, spanning 51 bases read in frame from base 1.

The sequence derives from a female donor in good health, enrolled as a control in a pregnancy study. The specimen was peripheral blood, collected in the third trimester of pregnancy. The sequence is built from TRBV25-1 and TRBJ2-3; TRBD1 agrees with 9 junctional bases. The DNA is TGTGCCAGCGGTCGTCCCGGGACAGGGAAAGGCACAGATACGCAGTATTTT. Translated, this gives CASGRPGTGKGTDTQYF.